One and the same sample provided the 16 T cell receptor beta chains below, sequenced in a study of T cells in Graves' hyperthyroidism and ophthalmopathy. Template material for amplifying TCR beta CDR3 regions consisted of RNA transcripts. The TCR CDR3 first-round RT-PCR relied on the HTBI primer set. One entry per CDR3 protein results from TCRdb running MiXCR on the multiplex PCR reads. The sample has around 520,000 distinct CDR3 sequences; approximately 25% are singletons. Sequences were obtained from blood. These receptors were taken from a woman in her 30s with Graves' ophthalmopathy.

This clonotype was picked up many times. J is TRBJ1-1 and V is TRBV7-2; no firm D call. Trimming cost V 2 bases and J 3 bases, with 13 bases left between them. Germline values: CDR1 SGHTA, CDR2 FQGNSA. The CDR3 spans 15 residues. The chain's CDR3 is CASSLYRGTDTEAFF. The CDR3, as DNA: TGTGCCAGCAGCTTATATCGGGGTACGGACACTGAAGCTTTCTTT.

This clonotype was seen ten or more times. The chain combines TRBV19 with TRBJ2-7; tentatively, D is TRBD1 (5 bases). V dropped 3 bases and J dropped 1 base, with 10 bases sitting between them. Germline values: CDR1 LNHDA, CDR2 SQIVND (reference sequence). This CDR3 has 14 amino acids. The CDR3 loop is CASSIQGGSYEQYF. Written as DNA, the CDR3 is TGTGCCAGTAGTATCCAGGGTGGGTCCTACGAGCAGTACTTC.

This clonotype came up many times. This chain joins TRBV12-3 or TRBV12-4 and TRBJ2-7; D possibly corresponds to TRBD2 (6 bases). There are 11 residues in the CDR3. Trimming removed 7 bases at V and 6 bases at J, with 10 bases between. CDR3 DNA sequence: TGTGCCAGCACCGACGGGGGCGAGCAGTACTTC. It yields the protein CASTDGGEQYF.

The CDR3, as DNA: TGTGCCTCATCCAGGGGGTGGGAAAACTACGAGCAGTACTTC. Translation gives CASSRGWENYEQYF. The chain is built from TRBV2 and TRBJ2-7; 7 bases are shared with TRBD1. CDR1 and CDR2 from the germline V gene are SNHLY and FYNNEI. The CDR3 is 14 residues long. V lost 11 bases, J lost 3 bases, and 13 bases stayed unmatched.

V and J are TRBV12-3 or TRBV12-4 and TRBJ1-1; D remains unclear. The CDR3 runs to 15 residues. Between the trimmed V and J ends, which lost 5 bases and 0 bases, there was a span of 13 bases. The CDR3 sequence: CASSPRGVMNTEAFF. In DNA form, the CDR3 reads TGTGCCAGCAGTCCCCGTGGAGTCATGAACACTGAAGCTTTCTTT.

This clonotype was observed a few times. The genes are TRBV6-5 and TRBJ2-7; 7 bases match TRBD2. Trimming cost V 4 bases and J 2 bases; bases outside gene matches: 5. The CDR3 has 14 amino acids. CDR1 and CDR2 from the germline V gene are MNHEY and SVGAGI. CDR3 region: CASSSPTSPYEQYF. The CDR3 bases are TGTGCCAGCAGTTCCCCGACTAGCCCCTACGAGCAGTACTTC.

As concerns this clonotype: One end of the junction does not line up with germline, which may come from a read error. This chain connects TRBV3-1 to TRBJ1-3; TRBD1 matches at 12 bases. This CDR3 contains 14 residues. In germline, CDR1 is LGHDT, CDR2 YNNKEL (reference sequence). CDR3 amino acids: CTSSRGQGANTIYF. CDR3 coding DNA: TGTACCAGCAGCCGGGGACAGGGGGCAAACACCATATATTTT.

This clonotype appeared a few times. The V gene is TRBV20-1, the J gene TRBJ1-6, with no clear D. In germline, CDR1 is DFQATT, CDR2 SNEGSKA (reference sequence). Trimming cost V 6 bases and J 7 bases, with 13 bases left between them. The CDR3 has 13 amino acids. The CDR3 region has the DNA TGCAGTGCCCCCGGCAGGTCAAATTCACCCCTCCACTTT. Protein sequence: CSAPGRSNSPLHF.

The chain couples TRBV19 to TRBJ1-2, with no clear D. V gave up 4 bases and J gave up 0 bases, with 12 bases separating them. This CDR3 contains 15 residues. Germline CDR1 and CDR2: LNHDA and SQIVND (reference sequence). The CDR3 region is CASSTGRPTNYGYTF. DNA of the CDR3: TGTGCCAGTAGTACCGGCAGACCCACTAACTATGGCTACACCTTC.

Only a few counts were recorded for this clonotype. The J gene is TRBJ2-7, the V gene TRBV2; 7 bases agree with TRBD1. Trimming at V came to 3 bases and at J to 0 bases, leaving 2 bases not matched to a gene. Looked up from germline, CDR1 is SNHLY and CDR2 is FYNNEI. The CDR3 is 14 amino acids. CDR3 sequence (DNA): TGTGCCAGCAGTGACAGGGGGAGCTCCTACGAGCAGTACTTC. It specifies CASSDRGSSYEQYF.

This chain links TRBV6-2 or TRBV6-3 with TRBJ2-5; a possible D gene is TRBD2 (6 bases). Germline CDR1 and CDR2: MNHEY and SVGEGT. Trimming cost V 8 bases and J 4 bases, with 17 bases left between them. The length of the CDR3 is 14 residues. The CDR3 spells CASGRGPGGETQYF. Written as DNA, the CDR3 is TGTGCCAGCGGGCGGGGCCCCGGGGGAGAGACCCAGTACTTC.

The sample holds many counts of this clonotype. This chain connects TRBV6-5 to TRBJ2-2; D remains unclear. V lost 0 bases and J lost 3, with 5 bases in between. Per germline, CDR1 MNHEY and CDR2 SVGAGI. The CDR3 has 14 residues. The CDR3 nucleotides read TGTGCCAGCAGTTACTCGCAATACACCGGGGAGCTGTTTTTT. It is translated as CASSYSQYTGELFF.

This clonotype was found many times. V usage is TRBV15 and J usage is TRBJ2-4; D may be TRBD1 (6 bases). The germline CDR1 and CDR2 sequences are LNHNV and YYDKDF (reference sequence). V was shortened by 7 bases and J by 3 bases, with 13 bases between the two germline ends. The CDR3 is made up of 14 amino acids. CDR3 loop: CATTDRSGKNIQYF. The CDR3 nucleotides are TGTGCCACCACGGACAGAAGCGGCAAAAACATTCAGTACTTC. Full variable domain (missing parts from reference TRBV15 and TRBJ2-4): DAMVIQNPRYQVTQFGKPVTLSCSQTLNHNVMYWYQQKSSQAPKLLFHYYDKDFNNEADTPDNFQSRRPNTSFCFLDIRSPGLGDTAMYLCATTDRSGKNIQYFGAGTRLSVL.

The V and J genes are TRBV28 and TRBJ2-2; tentative D call: TRBD1 (5 bases). CDR1 MDHEN and CDR2 SYDVKM come from the germline V gene. V lost 6 bases, J lost 2 bases, and 19 bases lay in between. The CDR3 has 17 amino acids. For the CDR3, the DNA is TGTGCCAGCAGCCCGGTTCCATTAACAGGCAACACCGGGGAGCTGTTTTTT. This translates into CASSPVPLTGNTGELFF.

This clonotype turned up a few times. The rearrangement uses TRBV28 and TRBJ1-6, with 7 bases matching TRBD1. V trimming: 6 bases; J trimming: 5 bases; junction bases outside the gene matches: 7. The CDR3 totals 15 residues. Germline CDR1 and CDR2: MDHEN and SYDVKM. The CDR3 protein is CASSRGTEDNSPLHF. For the CDR3, the DNA is TGTGCCAGCAGCCGCGGGACAGAGGATAATTCACCCCTCCACTTT. Using reference TRBV28 and TRBJ1-6 for the parts outside the CDR3, the full variable domain is DVKVTQSSRYLVKRTGEKVFLECVQDMDHENMFWYRQDPGLGLRLIYFSYDVKMKEKGDIPEGYSVSREKKERFSLILESASTNQTSMYLCASSRGTEDNSPLHFGNGTRLTVT.

The chain is built from TRBV6-1 and TRBJ2-4; no firm D call. Germline-derived CDR1 and CDR2 are MNHNS and SASEGT. The CDR3 is made up of 11 amino acids. V shed 5 bases and J shed 9 bases, with 8 bases lying between them. CDR3 in amino acids: CASSIKVIQYF. The CDR3 DNA sequence: TGTGCCAGCAGTATTAAGGTCATTCAGTACTTC.